The 28 T cell receptor beta chains below come from one sample, sequenced in a study of human T cells and chemical hapten exposure. Time point meaning: patch test 3, about 24 weeks after DPC sensitization. Specified treatment: therapeutic diphenylcyclopropenone sensitization with weekly scalp DPC. A single record per CDR3 protein comes from TCRdb applying MiXCR to the RACE reads. The sample holds roughly 89,000 distinct CDR3 sequences, roughly 11% seen once. The sample was whole blood, taken in connection with sensitization to the hapten diphenylcyclopropenone (DPC). Every receptor here comes from a woman aged 25 to 39 with alopecia areata. Some clones in this sample may be carry-over from other donors' samples.

This clonotype came up many times. The chain employs TRBV30 and TRBJ1-2; no reliable D call. Germline V gene sequence: CDR1 GTSNPN, CDR2 SVGIG (reference sequence). Trimming removed 2 bases from V and 4 bases from J, with 14 bases in between. This CDR3 is 14 amino acids long. This CDR3 is CAWSRSHGAYGYTF. CDR3 nucleotide sequence: TGTGCCTGGAGTAGGTCACATGGAGCCTATGGCTACACCTTC.

This clonotype appeared many times. V gene TRBV20-1 combines with J gene TRBJ2-7, with TRBD2 identical over 13 bases. This CDR3 is 15 amino acids long. J lost 1 base, V lost 1 base, and 1 base had no gene match. Germline V gene lookup returns CDR1 DFQATT and CDR2 SNEGSKA (reference sequence). The CDR3: CSARVTSGRSYEQYF. In nucleotides, the CDR3 is TGCAGTGCTAGAGTGACTAGCGGGAGGTCCTACGAGCAGTACTTC.

This clonotype occurred many times. CDR3 sequence (DNA): TGTGCAAGTGCCCTGAGGGGGGCTATCAGTAGTACAGATACGCAGTATTTT. Its protein is CASALRGAISSTDTQYF. This chain uses TRBV12-2 with TRBJ2-3; the table gives TRBD1 as D, unverified against the DNA. TRBV12-2 is listed as a pseudogene. This CDR3 spans 17 amino acids.

V usage is TRBV30 and J usage is TRBJ1-1; weak D call: TRBD1 (5 bases). Looked up from germline, CDR1 is GTSNPN and CDR2 is SVGIG (reference sequence). With 4 bases removed from V and 4 bases from J, the gap between germline ends came to 19 bases. The CDR3 extends over 15 amino acids. CDR3 sequence reads: CAWIVLRWGGTEAFF. The DNA for the CDR3 is TGTGCCTGGATAGTTCTGAGATGGGGGGGCACTGAAGCTTTCTTT.

This clonotype showed up many times. The chain recombines TRBV24-1 with TRBJ1-1, with 7 bases fitting TRBD1. V was clipped by 2 bases and J by 4 bases; unmatched bases: 0. CDR1 and CDR2 from the germline V gene are KGHDR and SFDVKD. There are 13 residues in the CDR3. The CDR3 region is CATSDSGGTEAFF. CDR3 bases: TGTGCCACCAGTGATTCAGGGGGCACTGAAGCTTTCTTT.

This sequence joins TRBV28 and TRBJ2-3, with unresolved D. Germline V gene sequence: CDR1 MDHEN, CDR2 SYDVKM. Deletions cut 5 bases from V and 4 bases from J, with 10 bases between. CDR3 size: 13 residues. CDR3 loop: CASSPGRPDTQYF. The DNA of the CDR3 is TGTGCCAGCAGTCCTGGGCGACCAGATACGCAGTATTTT.

This clonotype was observed many times. V usage is TRBV28 and J usage is TRBJ1-5; TRBD1 agrees at 10 bases. The trim removed 6 bases at V and 4 bases at J, leaving 0 bases unmatched. There are 13 residues in the CDR3. Germline lookup yields CDR1 MDHEN and CDR2 SYDVKM. The CDR3 nucleotides are TGTGCCAGCAGGGACAGGGGGAATCAGCCCCAGCATTTT. Its translation: CASRDRGNQPQHF.

Notes on this clonotype: Mismatch with germline at one junction end may stem from a read error. This chain links TRBV5-1 with TRBJ2-7; 7 bases align to TRBD1. CDR1 and CDR2 (germline): SGHRS, YFSETQ. CDR3 length: 15 amino acids. CDR3 nucleotides: TGCGCCAGCAGCCTCTACAGGGGACCGCTCTACGAGCAATACTTC. It yields the protein CASSLYRGPLYEQYF.

This clonotype was seen more than once but under ten times. The chain couples TRBV20-1 to TRBJ1-1; D is unresolved. V lost 3 bases and J 1 base, leaving 9 bases between the germline ends. Germline loops: CDR1 DFQATT, CDR2 SNEGSKA (reference sequence). The CDR3 spans 13 residues. CDR3 sequence reads: CSARASRNTEAFF. The CDR3 DNA follows: TGCAGTGCTAGGGCCTCGAGGAACACTGAAGCTTTCTTT.

Many counts were recorded for this clonotype. The chain employs TRBV20-1 and TRBJ2-3, with 11 bases fitting TRBD2. This CDR3 contains 15 residues. Germline values: CDR1 DFQATT, CDR2 SNEGSKA (reference sequence). V was pared by 6 bases and J by 1 base, with 6 bases of the junction left unmatched. The CDR3 loop is CSAAKGLAGTDTQYF. The DNA for the CDR3 is TGCAGTGCCGCCAAGGGACTAGCGGGCACAGATACGCAGTATTTT.

This clonotype was seen many times. The chain joins TRBV20-1 to TRBJ1-5; 7 bases line up with TRBD1. V shed 3 bases and J 4 bases; nucleotides not matched to a gene: 6. There are 14 residues in the CDR3. The germline V gene encodes CDR1 DFQATT and CDR2 SNEGSKA (reference sequence). CDR3 sequence: CSASRPGGNQPQHF. DNA for the CDR3: TGCAGTGCTAGTCGGCCAGGGGGGAATCAGCCCCAGCATTTT.

A few counts support this clonotype. The gene calls are TRBV10-2 and TRBJ2-1, with D tentatively TRBD2 (7 bases). V lost 6 bases and J lost 7, with 19 bases in between. The CDR3 spans 15 residues. Germline V lookup: CDR1 WSHSY, CDR2 SAAADI. The CDR3 DNA reads as TGCGCCAGCAGGACTTCTGGGGGGGCATGGAATGAGCAGTTCTTC. Protein product: CASRTSGGAWNEQFF.

The sample holds a few counts of this clonotype. The chain has TRBV20-1 and TRBJ2-2, with 8 bases aligning to TRBD1. Germline CDR1 DFQATT, CDR2 SNEGSKA (reference sequence). The CDR3 is 13 amino acids. V shed 5 bases, J shed 4 bases, and the junction held 3 bases outside the gene matches. The CDR3 here is CSASDRVTGELFF. CDR3 coding DNA: TGCAGTGCTTCGGACAGGGTCACCGGGGAGCTGTTTTTT.

This clonotype was detected many times. The chain couples TRBV3-1 to TRBJ2-5, with D possibly being TRBD1 (5 bases). This CDR3 is 14 amino acids long. Germline CDR1 is LGHDT and CDR2 is YNNKEL (reference sequence). Trimming pared 1 base from V and 5 bases from J, leaving 11 bases between. The CDR3 bases are TGTGCCAGCAGCCAAGCCAAACAGGAGGAGACCCAGTACTTC. As protein: CASSQAKQEETQYF.

Ten or more counts support this clonotype. The V and J genes are TRBV10-2 and TRBJ2-5, with 10 bases identical to TRBD2. Per the germline V gene, CDR1 is WSHSY and CDR2 is SAAADI. The CDR3 extends over 14 amino acids. Trimming removed 5 bases from V and 5 bases from J; junction bases left unmatched: 5. CDR3 nucleotide sequence: TGCGCCAGCAGTTTTAGCGGGGGGTCGGAGACCCAGTACTTC. This codes for CASSFSGGSETQYF.

The sample holds a few counts of this clonotype. This chain uses TRBV30 with TRBJ2-5; 10 nucleotides align to TRBD2. Germline V gene lookup returns CDR1 GTSNPN and CDR2 SVGIG (reference sequence). V was clipped by 2 bases and J by 5 bases; unmatched bases: 11. The CDR3 loop spans 16 amino acids. The CDR3 protein is CAWSLASGGRRETQYF. CDR3 bases: TGTGCCTGGAGTCTGGCTAGCGGGGGCCGCCGGGAGACCCAGTACTTC.

At least ten counts were recorded for this clonotype. This chain links TRBV14 with TRBJ2-5; 9 bases align to TRBD1. Trimming removed 4 bases from V and 9 bases from J; junction bases left unmatched: 12. Germline V lookup: CDR1 SGHDN, CDR2 FVKESK. This CDR3 spans 15 amino acids. The CDR3: CASSPDGTGRTAQYF. The DNA for the CDR3 is TGTGCCAGCAGCCCCGATGGGACAGGGAGGACGGCCCAGTACTTC.

This clonotype has a count of ten or more. V usage is TRBV29-1 and J usage is TRBJ2-5; weak D call: TRBD2 (5 bases). Trimming took off 6 bases at V and 0 bases at J, with 20 bases between the two ends. This CDR3 is built from 16 residues. The V gene's germline CDR1 is SQVTM and CDR2 ANQGSEA. The CDR3 loop reads CSVTLEGTGYQETQYF. The DNA for the CDR3 is TGCAGCGTGACCCTAGAGGGTACGGGGTACCAAGAGACCCAGTACTTC.

This clonotype was detected many times. The rearrangement joins TRBV7-2 to TRBJ2-7, with 9 bases matching TRBD2. This CDR3 contains 15 residues. The germline V gene has CDR1 SGHTA and CDR2 FQGNSA. V shed 2 bases and J 4 bases; nucleotides not matched to a gene: 6. The CDR3 coding sequence is TGTGCCAGCAGCTTATGGCGGGAGGGCCCGTACGAGCAGTACTTC. It yields the protein CASSLWREGPYEQYF.

This clonotype was seen a handful of times. This chain uses TRBV2 with TRBJ2-5; 10 bases fit TRBD2. J was trimmed by 4 bases and V by 3 bases; bases with no gene match: 11. Germline V CDR1 and CDR2: SNHLY, FYNNEI. The CDR3 loop spans 17 amino acids. The CDR3 DNA reads as TGTGCCAGCAGTGACGTCCTGGCTAGCGGGGGAGGAGAGACCCAGTACTTC. Translated, it gives CASSDVLASGGGETQYF.

The V and J genes are TRBV30 and TRBJ1-5, with D unresolved. Per germline, CDR1 GTSNPN and CDR2 SVGIG (reference sequence). The V and J ends lost 0 bases and 3 bases respectively, with 9 bases between them. The CDR3 runs to 14 residues. The CDR3 bases are TGTGCCTGGAGTGTAGGCCGCCTCAATCAGCCCCAGCATTTT. This encodes CAWSVGRLNQPQHF.

This clonotype was picked up many times. V gene TRBV4-3 combines with J gene TRBJ2-7, with D perhaps matching TRBD1 or TRBD2 (5 bases each). CDR1 and CDR2 (germline): LGHNA, YSLEER. This CDR3 has 14 amino acids. Between the trimmed V and J ends, which lost 0 bases and 2 bases, there was a span of 8 bases. The CDR3 sequence is CASSQDPGPYEQYF. The CDR3 coding sequence is TGCGCCAGCAGCCAAGATCCGGGGCCCTACGAGCAGTACTTC.

This clonotype was picked up many times. The V and J genes are TRBV11-1 and TRBJ2-7; TRBD2 is a possible D gene (6 bases). The CDR3 has 12 amino acids. The germline CDR1 and CDR2 sequences are SGHAT and FQDESV (reference sequence). Trimming removed 5 bases from V and 6 bases from J, with 11 bases in between. CDR3 coding DNA: TGTGCCAGCAGCGGGGAGGCGTTCGAGCAGTACTTC. It is translated as CASSGEAFEQYF.

There are many counts of this clonotype. This rearrangement joins TRBV12-3 or TRBV12-4 to TRBJ2-3; TRBD2 matches at 9 bases. The CDR3 has 14 residues. With V trimmed by 5 bases and J by 5 bases, 5 bases remained unmatched. CDR3 region: CASSAGGRGDTQYF. The CDR3 DNA reads as TGTGCCAGCAGTGCGGGGGGGCGGGGAGATACGCAGTATTTT.

This CDR3 reads CSAVGLAGYNEQFF. The CDR3 DNA follows: TGCAGCGCTGTTGGACTAGCGGGTTACAATGAGCAGTTCTTC. The rearrangement joins TRBV29-1 to TRBJ2-1; 11 positions agree with TRBD2. The CDR3 loop spans 14 amino acids. CDR1 and CDR2 (germline): SQVTM, ANQGSEA. Trimming took 7 bases from V and 4 from J; bases not matched to a gene: 6.

The genes are TRBV7-9 and TRBJ1-3; D gene ambiguous. The V and J ends lost 0 bases and 0 bases respectively, with 12 bases between them. The CDR3 covers 17 residues. The germline V gene has CDR1 SEHNR and CDR2 FQNEAQ (reference sequence). Written as DNA, the CDR3 is TGTGCCAGCAGCTTAGCTACTGTCACTACCTCTGGAAACACCATATATTTT. This codes for CASSLATVTTSGNTIYF.

This clonotype occurred many times. This chain joins TRBV28 and TRBJ1-1; D is unclear. The CDR3 has 17 amino acids. Germline CDR1 is MDHEN and CDR2 is SYDVKM. Trimming stripped 2 bases from V and 4 bases from J, with 20 bases between. This CDR3 reads CASSLLYPPNGGTEAFF. The CDR3 nucleotides read TGTGCCAGCAGTTTACTCTACCCACCCAACGGAGGCACTGAAGCTTTCTTT. Full variable domain (remainder filled in from reference TRBV28 and TRBJ1-1): DVKVTQSSRYLVKRTGEKVFLECVQDMDHENMFWYRQDPGLGLRLIYFSYDVKMKEKGDIPEGYSVSREKKERFSLILESASTNQTSMYLCASSLLYPPNGGTEAFFGQGTRLTVV.

This clonotype was picked up many times. The genes are TRBV4-2 and TRBJ2-1; D is undetermined. V was shortened by 0 bases and J by 4 bases, with 7 bases between the two germline ends. The CDR3 has 14 residues. Germline-derived CDR1 and CDR2 are LGHNA and YNFKEQ. In nucleotides, the CDR3 is TGTGCCAGCAGCCAAGACTTGGGTTACAATGAGCAGTTCTTC. The encoded protein is CASSQDLGYNEQFF.